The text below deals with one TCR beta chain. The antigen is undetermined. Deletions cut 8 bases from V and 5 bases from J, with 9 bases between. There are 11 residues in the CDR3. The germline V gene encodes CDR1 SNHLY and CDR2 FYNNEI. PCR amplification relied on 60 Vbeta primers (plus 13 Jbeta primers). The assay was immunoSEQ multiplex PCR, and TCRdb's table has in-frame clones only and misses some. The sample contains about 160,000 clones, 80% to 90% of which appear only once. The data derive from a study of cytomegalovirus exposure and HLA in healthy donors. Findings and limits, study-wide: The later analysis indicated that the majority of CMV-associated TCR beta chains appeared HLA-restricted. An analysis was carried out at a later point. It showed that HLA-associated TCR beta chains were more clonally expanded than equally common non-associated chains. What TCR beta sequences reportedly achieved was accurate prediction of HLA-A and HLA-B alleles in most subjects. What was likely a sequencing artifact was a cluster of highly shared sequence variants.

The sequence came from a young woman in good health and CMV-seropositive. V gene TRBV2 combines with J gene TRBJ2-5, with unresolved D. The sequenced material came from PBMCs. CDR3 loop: CASEVMETQYF. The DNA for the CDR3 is TGTGCCAGCGAGGTGATGGAGACCCAGTACTTC.